This entry lists 27 T cell receptor beta chains sequenced from one sample in a study of blood T cell repertoires in COVID-19. Measured with immunoSEQ multiplex PCR; TCRdb has only the in-frame clones, and not every one. The sample includes about 300,000 clones, 80% to 90% of them seen just once. The sequencing sample was made of peripheral blood. The origin of the receptors is a man aged 35 to 55 with acute or convalescent COVID-19.

The chain is built from TRBV9 and TRBJ2-1, with 8 bases matching TRBD1. V gave up 7 bases and J gave up 10 bases; unmatched junction bases: 13. This CDR3 has 14 residues. Per germline, CDR1 SGDLS and CDR2 YYNGEE. The CDR3 loop is CASSGTGYLGEQFF. The CDR3 nucleotides read TGTGCCAGCTCCGGGACAGGATATTTGGGGGAGCAGTTCTTC.

The chain has TRBV6-5 and TRBJ2-7; D is possibly TRBD2 (7 bases). Germline V CDR1 and CDR2: MNHEY, SVGAGI. The V and J ends lost 7 bases and 0 bases respectively, with 10 bases between them. This CDR3 spans 13 amino acids. CDR3 nucleotides: TGTGCCAGCAAGGGAGGGGGCTCCTACGAGCAGTACTTC. As protein: CASKGGGSYEQYF.

The chain couples TRBV2 to TRBJ2-7; TRBD1 matches at 10 bases. Losses at the gene ends were 4 bases for V and 5 bases for J; bases not matched to a gene: 5. Germline V gives CDR1 SNHLY, CDR2 FYNNEI. The CDR3 has 14 amino acids. The CDR3 coding sequence is TGTGCCAGCAGTGGACAGGGGGCCATCAACGAGCAGTACTTC. This sequence encodes CASSGQGAINEQYF.

This chain uses TRBV2 with TRBJ2-7; D unclear. V was shortened by 0 bases and J by 1 base, with 16 bases between the two germline ends. This CDR3 has 17 amino acids. Germline lookup yields CDR1 SNHLY and CDR2 FYNNEI. The CDR3 loop reads CASSEALTQAESYEQYF. The CDR3 DNA sequence: TGTGCCAGCAGTGAAGCCCTCACTCAGGCAGAGTCCTACGAGCAGTACTTC.

This clone was detected once. The chain couples TRBV2 to TRBJ1-2; 8 bases are a match to TRBD1. V lost 2 bases to trimming and J lost 5 bases; unmatched junction nucleotides: 7. CDR1 and CDR2 from the germline V gene are SNHLY and FYNNEI. There are 15 residues in the CDR3. CDR3 loop: CASSELGTGGYGYTF. CDR3 nucleotide sequence: TGTGCCAGCAGTGAATTAGGGACAGGAGGATATGGCTACACCTTC.

This rearrangement joins TRBV10-3 to TRBJ1-1; 7 bases fit TRBD1. V gave up 6 bases and J gave up 3 bases; unmatched junction bases: 10. Per the germline V gene, CDR1 is ENHRY and CDR2 is SYGVKD. The CDR3 loop spans 15 amino acids. The CDR3 coding sequence is TGTGCCATCAGGAAAACACTCGACAGGGACACTGAAGCTTTCTTT. This codes for CAIRKTLDRDTEAFF.

This chain uses TRBV7-8 with TRBJ2-7, with D perhaps TRBD2 (6 bases). Germline CDR1 and CDR2: SGHVS and FQNEAQ. Trimming took off 5 bases at V and 2 bases at J, with 13 bases between the two ends. This CDR3 comprises 14 residues. CDR3 protein: CASSPPRETYEQYF. CDR3 sequence (DNA): TGTGCCAGCAGCCCCCCGCGGGAAACCTACGAGCAGTACTTC.

The chain carries TRBV7-2 and TRBJ2-3; tentative D call: TRBD1 (5 bases). This CDR3 comprises 15 residues. V dropped 1 base and J dropped 2 bases, with 10 bases sitting between them. CDR1 is SGHTA, CDR2 FQGNSA, per germline. The CDR3 DNA reads TGTGCCAGCAGCTTAGGGGGCCCCCCCACAGATACGCAGTATTTT. Protein: CASSLGGPPTDTQYF.

This clone was picked up one time. This rearrangement joins TRBV10-3 to TRBJ2-2; 9 bases line up with TRBD1. The CDR3 covers 15 residues. Looked up from germline, CDR1 is ENHRY and CDR2 is SYGVKD. V gave up 8 bases and J gave up 2 bases; unmatched junction bases: 6. CDR3 nucleotides: TGTGCCATCGGGGCGGGACAGGGTAACACCGGGGAGCTGTTTTTT. Protein product: CAIGAGQGNTGELFF.

Note on this clone: Other DNA sequences from this sample encode an identical CDR3 as well. The chain uses TRBV6-5 and TRBJ1-1, with D unclear. This CDR3 contains 13 residues. V was pared by 1 base and J by 5 bases, with 8 bases between. Germline assignment: CDR1 MNHEY and CDR2 SVGAGI. CDR3 nucleotides: TGTGCCAGCAGTTACTTCCGAGGGACTGAAGCTTTCTTT. Its translation: CASSYFRGTEAFF.

V usage is TRBV10-3 and J usage is TRBJ2-3; 9 bases agree with TRBD2. The CDR3 totals 14 residues. Germline V gene data show CDR1 as ENHRY and CDR2 as SYGVKD. V lost 9 bases, J lost 2 bases, and 6 bases stayed unmatched. In nucleotides, the CDR3 is TGTGCCATAGCGGGGGGCTCCCCCACAGATACGCAGTATTTT. It specifies CAIAGGSPTDTQYF.

The J gene is TRBJ1-6, the V gene TRBV2; no firm D call. The V end lost 10 bases, the J end lost 7 bases, and 14 bases lay between the germline ends. The V gene's germline CDR1 is SNHLY and CDR2 FYNNEI. The CDR3 consists of 13 residues. The CDR3 DNA reads TGTGCCACCACAGTTGGGAGCAATTCACCCCTCCACTTT. Its protein is CATTVGSNSPLHF.

The chain combines TRBV5-6 with TRBJ1-2; 9 nucleotides align to TRBD1. Germline trimming cut 4 bases from V and 5 bases from J; bases unmatched to any gene: 9. CDR1 is SGHDT, CDR2 YYEEEE, per germline. The CDR3 extends over 15 amino acids. Here the CDR3 DNA reads TGTGCCAGCAGCCCAACAGGGGGCGCGTTTTATGGCTACACCTTC. Translation: CASSPTGGAFYGYTF.

The chain is built from TRBV15 and TRBJ2-3, with 7 bases lining up with TRBD1. CDR3 size: 19 residues. The J segment lost 5 bases and the V segment lost 1 base, leaving 18 bases of the junction unmatched. The germline CDR1 and CDR2 sequences are LNHNV and YYDKDF (reference sequence). Here the CDR3 reads CATSRVRVSSEGAKDTQYF. The CDR3 nucleotides are TGTGCCACCAGCAGAGTTCGGGTCTCGAGTGAGGGGGCGAAAGATACGCAGTATTTT.

The V call is TRBV14, the J call TRBJ2-7, with D unclear. This CDR3 has 13 residues. The germline CDR1 and CDR2 sequences are SGHDN and FVKESK. Trimming pared 4 bases from V and 4 bases from J, leaving 11 bases between. CDR3 sequence (DNA): TGTGCCAGCAGCCCCGTTGGTAGTTACGAGCAGTACTTC. This codes for CASSPVGSYEQYF.

The chain combines TRBV13 with TRBJ1-1; 7 bases are shared with TRBD1. J lost 4 bases, V lost 7 bases, and 9 bases had no gene match. Germline lookup yields CDR1 PRHDT and CDR2 FYEKMQ (reference sequence). The CDR3 is 14 residues long. In nucleotides, the CDR3 is TGTGCCAGCACCCCGGACAGGTCGGCCACTGAAGCTTTCTTT. This encodes CASTPDRSATEAFF.

This rearrangement joins TRBV6-1 to TRBJ2-3, with D possibly TRBD2 on 6 matching bases. The V gene lost 3 bases and the J gene lost 1 base, with 14 bases spanning the gap. The CDR3 is made up of 16 amino acids. Per germline, CDR1 MNHNS and CDR2 SASEGT. CDR3 coding DNA: TGTGCCAGCAGTGATACTCTAGCGTCTCGCACAGATACGCAGTATTTT. It yields the protein CASSDTLASRTDTQYF.

The chain carries TRBV3-1 (or the pseudogene TRBV3-2) and TRBJ2-2, with D unresolved. Deletions cut 2 bases from V and 7 bases from J, with 5 bases between. The CDR3 is 12 amino acids. The germline V gene encodes CDR1 LGHDT and CDR2 YNNKEL (reference sequence). The CDR3 DNA is TGTGCCAGCAGCCAATTAGACGGGGAGCTGTTTTTT. Encoded protein: CASSQLDGELFF.

The CDR3 region is CASSTLTVEGGNSPLHF. The CDR3 nucleotides read TGTGCCAGCAGTACTTTAACCGTCGAGGGAGGTAATTCACCCCTCCACTTT. The rearrangement joins TRBV27 to TRBJ1-6; D is uncertain. From germline, CDR1 is MNHEY and CDR2 SMNVEV (reference sequence). The CDR3 has 17 residues. V was shortened by 5 bases and J by 6 bases, with 20 bases between the two germline ends.

The V gene is TRBV5-6, the J gene TRBJ1-1; the match to TRBD1 covers 10 bases. Germline V gene lookup returns CDR1 SGHDT and CDR2 YYEEEE. The CDR3 covers 16 residues. V trimming: 5 bases; J trimming: 1 base; junction bases outside the gene matches: 8. The CDR3 nucleotides read TGTGCCAGCAGTGCCGGGACAGGGGTCAGGAACACTGAAGCTTTCTTT. It is translated as CASSAGTGVRNTEAFF.

The rearrangement links TRBV19 to TRBJ2-3, with D tentatively TRBD1 (6 bases). V lost 9 bases to trimming and J lost 0 bases, with 10 bases between them. Germline V CDR1 and CDR2: LNHDA, SQIVND (reference sequence). CDR3 size: 13 residues. Here the CDR3 reads CASRQVSTDTQYF. DNA for the CDR3: TGTGCCAGCCGACAGGTTAGCACAGATACGCAGTATTTT.

V usage is TRBV5-1 and J usage is TRBJ1-1; D is unresolved. The ends were cut back, 4 bases at V and 2 bases at J, with 15 bases in the middle. The CDR3 contains 15 residues. CDR1 SGHRS and CDR2 YFSETQ come from the germline V gene. The CDR3: CASSPAGMLNTEAFF. The DNA of the CDR3 is TGCGCCAGCAGCCCCGCCGGGATGTTAAACACTGAAGCTTTCTTT. Supplemented by reference TRBV5-1 and TRBJ1-1, the full variable domain reads KAGVTQTPRYLIKTRGQQVTLSCSPISGHRSVSWYQQTPGQGLQFLFEYFSETQRNKGNFPGRFSGRQFSNSRSEMNVSTLELGDSALYLCASSPAGMLNTEAFFGQGTRLTVV.

This clone showed up just once. The chain carries TRBV6-5 and TRBJ2-1, with 10 bases lining up with TRBD2. Germline trimming cut 4 bases from V and 9 bases from J; bases unmatched to any gene: 12. The CDR3 has 16 residues. Germline V gene data show CDR1 as MNHEY and CDR2 as SVGAGI. CDR3 DNA: TGTGCCAGCAGTTGGGCGGCCCTAGCGGGGGACGCTGAGCAGTTCTTC. Its protein product is CASSWAALAGDAEQFF.

This chain joins TRBV6-5 and TRBJ1-2, with D possibly being TRBD1 (5 bases). The CDR3 runs to 14 residues. Trimming cost V 6 bases and J 3 bases, with 14 bases left between them. Germline V gene sequence: CDR1 MNHEY, CDR2 SVGAGI. The CDR3 DNA sequence: TGTGCCAGCAGCCGGGACTTTCGCGACTATGGCTACACCTTC. It encodes CASSRDFRDYGYTF.

The V and J genes are TRBV5-1 and TRBJ2-2; TRBD2 is a possible D gene (5 bases). Germline CDR1 and CDR2: SGHRS and YFSETQ. The length of the CDR3 is 13 residues. Trimming pared 0 bases from V and 6 bases from J, leaving 6 bases between. Written as DNA, the CDR3 is TGCGCCAGCAGCTTGGACGGGGCCGGGGAGCTGTTTTTT. Translated: CASSLDGAGELFF.

The chain couples TRBV19 to TRBJ1-5, with a tentative D call TRBD1 (6 bases). Germline V gene sequence: CDR1 LNHDA, CDR2 SQIVND (reference sequence). V shed 5 bases and J shed 3 bases, with 11 bases lying between them. There are 14 residues in the CDR3. CDR3 residues: CASSEGGINQPQHF. The CDR3 DNA sequence: TGTGCCAGTAGTGAGGGGGGGATCAATCAGCCCCAGCATTTT.

This clone has just a few counts. The chain combines TRBV12-3 or TRBV12-4 with TRBJ1-2; 10 bases map to TRBD1. CDR3 length: 12 amino acids. With V trimmed by 6 bases and J by 8 bases, 3 bases remained unmatched. The DNA for the CDR3 is TGTGCCAGCAGCGGGACAGGGGCAGGCTACACCTTC. It is translated as CASSGTGAGYTF.